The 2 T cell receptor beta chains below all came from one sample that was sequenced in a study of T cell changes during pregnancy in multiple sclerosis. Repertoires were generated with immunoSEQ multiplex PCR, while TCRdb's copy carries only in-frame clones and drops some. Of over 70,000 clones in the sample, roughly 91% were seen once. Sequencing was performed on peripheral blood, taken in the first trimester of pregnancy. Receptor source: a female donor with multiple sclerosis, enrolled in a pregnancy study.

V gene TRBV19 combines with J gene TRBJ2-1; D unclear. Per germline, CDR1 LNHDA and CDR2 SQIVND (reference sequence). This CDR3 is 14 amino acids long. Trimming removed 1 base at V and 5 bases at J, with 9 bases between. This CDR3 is CASSIVRQDNEQFF. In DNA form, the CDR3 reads TGTGCCAGTAGTATAGTAAGGCAGGACAATGAGCAGTTCTTC.

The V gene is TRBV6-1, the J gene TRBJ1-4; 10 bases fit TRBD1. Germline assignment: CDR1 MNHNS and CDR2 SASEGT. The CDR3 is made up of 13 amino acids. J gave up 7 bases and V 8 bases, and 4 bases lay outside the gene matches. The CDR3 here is CASVTGGGEKLFF. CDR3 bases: TGTGCCAGCGTGACAGGGGGCGGTGAAAAACTGTTTTTT.